This T cell receptor beta chain was documented in a study of T cell changes during pregnancy in multiple sclerosis (dated by TCRdb to between 2018 and 2020). With regard to the full study: The study examined how the T cell repertoire changed over the course of pregnancy in women with multiple sclerosis.

The germline V end is reduced by 1 base and the J end by 5 bases; junction bases left unmatched: 7. Reading the germline V gene gives CDR1 SGHTA and CDR2 FQGTGA. The CDR3, cysteine through phenylalanine, is 16 amino acids long. The sequence is cut down to CDR3 DNA, 48 bases in frame from base 1. Regarding this clone: This clone's antigen is unknown. No quality values exist for individual bases; no much larger clone is one base distant.

Libraries were prepared through the immunoSEQ multiplex PCR assay. TCRdb re-hosts the immuneACCESS table, in-frame sequences only. Its copies lack some clones; in the studies checked, an unresolved V gene accounts for under half of them, and the cause for the rest is not known. This sample is represented by about 68,000 clones; over 75% of them were singletons. The ten top clones hold more than 1.4% of the sample. The sample was peripheral blood, taken in the third trimester of pregnancy. The sequence links TRBV7-3 to TRBJ2-2, with 7 bases matching TRBD2. This sequence originates from a female donor with multiple sclerosis, enrolled in a pregnancy study. The CDR3 sequence is CASSLRSRGGTGELFF. The DNA sequence is given as TGTGCCAGCAGCTTAAGGTCTAGGGGAGGGACCGGGGAGCTGTTTTTT. Reference TRBV7-3 and TRBJ2-2 proteins supply the regions before and after the CDR3; the full variable domain is: GAGVSQTPSNKVTEKGKYVELRCDPISGHTALYWYRQSLGQGPEFLIYFQGTGAADDSGLPNDRFFAVRPEGSVSTLKIQRTERGDSAVYLCASSLRSRGGTGELFFGEGSRLTVL.